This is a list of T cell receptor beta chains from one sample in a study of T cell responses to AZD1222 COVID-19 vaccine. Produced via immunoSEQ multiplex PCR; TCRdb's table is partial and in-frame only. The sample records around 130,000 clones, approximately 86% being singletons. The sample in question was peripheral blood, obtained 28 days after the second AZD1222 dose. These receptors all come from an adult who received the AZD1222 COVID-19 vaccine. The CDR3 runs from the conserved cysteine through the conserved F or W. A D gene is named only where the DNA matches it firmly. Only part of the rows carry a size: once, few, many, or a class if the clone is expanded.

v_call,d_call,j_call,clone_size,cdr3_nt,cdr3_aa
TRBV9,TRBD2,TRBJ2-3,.,TGTGCCAGCAGCCCCCGGACTAGCGCAGATACGCAGTATTTT,CASSPRTSADTQYF
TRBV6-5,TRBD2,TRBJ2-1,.,TGTGCCAGCAGTTTACTTTTACGGGCTAGCGGGGGTGAGCAGTTCTTC,CASSLLLRASGGEQFF
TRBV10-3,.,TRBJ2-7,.,TGTGCCATCAGGGATCCCTCCTACGAGCAGTACTTC,CAIRDPSYEQYF
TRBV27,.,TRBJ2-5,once,TGTGCCAGCAGTCCGTCGCAGGGCCAAGAGACCCAGTACTTC,CASSPSQGQETQYF
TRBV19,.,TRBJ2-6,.,TGTGCCAGTAGGATACAGTCCTCTGGGGCCAACGTCCTGACTTTC,CASRIQSSGANVLTF
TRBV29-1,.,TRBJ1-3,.,TGCAGCGTTCGTGTGGGGGCTGGAAACACCATATATTTT,CSVRVGAGNTIYF
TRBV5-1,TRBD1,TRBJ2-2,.,TGCGCCAGCAGCTTAGACAGGGTGAACACCGGGGAGCTGTTTTTT,CASSLDRVNTGELFF
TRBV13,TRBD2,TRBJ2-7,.,TGTGCCAGCAGCGTATCGGGACTAGCGAATACCTACGAGCAGTACTTC,CASSVSGLANTYEQYF
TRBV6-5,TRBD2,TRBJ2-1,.,TGTGCCAGCAGTTACTCGATAGCGGGAGGGCCAAATGAGCAGTTCTTC,CASSYSIAGGPNEQFF
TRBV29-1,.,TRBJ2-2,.,TGCAGCTTAATCGGGGCCACCGGGGAGCTGTTTTTT,CSLIGATGELFF
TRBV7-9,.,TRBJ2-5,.,TGTGCCAGCAGCCCGCCAGGGGCGGGGGAGACCCAGTACTTC,CASSPPGAGETQYF
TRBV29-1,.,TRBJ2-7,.,TGCAGCGTTGAAGGTGGCAGGGGGGCAGCCTACGAGCAGTACTTC,CSVEGGRGAAYEQYF
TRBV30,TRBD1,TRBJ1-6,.,TGTGCCTGGAGTGACCCAACAGGGGTGAGTTCACCCCTCCACTTT,CAWSDPTGVSSPLHF
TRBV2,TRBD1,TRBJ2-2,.,TGTGCCAGCAGTGGGACAGGCGGCACCGGGGAGCTGTTTTTT,CASSGTGGTGELFF
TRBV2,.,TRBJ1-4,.,TGTGCCAGCACAACTAATGAAAAACTGTTTTTT,CASTTNEKLFF
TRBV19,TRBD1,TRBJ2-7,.,TGTGCCAGTCGCATGGACAGGGGATGTTGCGAGCAGTACTTC,CASRMDRGCCEQYF
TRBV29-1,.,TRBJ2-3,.,TGCAGCGTTGAAGGGGCGGGGTCCACAGATACGCAGTATTTT,CSVEGAGSTDTQYF
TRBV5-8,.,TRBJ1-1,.,TGTGCCAGCAGCAAAGTCCCGGGACCCAGTGAAGCTTTCTTT,CASSKVPGPSEAFF
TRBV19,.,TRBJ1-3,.,TGTGCCAGCCGAGGGGCTTCTGGAAACACCATATATTTT,CASRGASGNTIYF
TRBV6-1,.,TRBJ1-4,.,TGTGCCAGCCGAATGAGAGTCGTTAATGAAAAACTGTTTTTT,CASRMRVVNEKLFF
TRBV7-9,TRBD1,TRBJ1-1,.,TGTGCCAGTGCAACAGGGGGCCAAGGGGACACTGAAGCTTTCTTT,CASATGGQGDTEAFF
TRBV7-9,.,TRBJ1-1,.,TGTGCCAGCAGCTTAGCAGACTGGAACACTGAAGCTTTCTTT,CASSLADWNTEAFF
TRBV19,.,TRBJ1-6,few,TGTGCCAGTAGTATGGGGCCTTATTCACCCCTCCACTTT,CASSMGPYSPLHF
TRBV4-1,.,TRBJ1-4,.,TGCGCCAGCAGCCAAGCGAGGGAAAAACTGTTTTTT,CASSQAREKLFF
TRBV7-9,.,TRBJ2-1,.,TGTGCCAGCAGCCATGACATCCTCCCCTACAATGAGCAGTTCTTC,CASSHDILPYNEQFF
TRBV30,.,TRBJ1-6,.,TGTGCCTGGAACAGGGATTTGGGTAACTCACCCCTCCACTTT,CAWNRDLGNSPLHF
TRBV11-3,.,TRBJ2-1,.,TGTGCCAGCAGCTTTGGCACCTACAATGAGCAGTTCTTC,CASSFGTYNEQFF
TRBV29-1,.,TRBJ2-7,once,TGCAGCGTTGGAAGTGGAGGAGGGTCGTACGAGCAGTACTTC,CSVGSGGGSYEQYF
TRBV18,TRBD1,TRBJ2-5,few,TGTGCCAGCTCGGGCCGGGACAGGCAAGAGACCCAGTACTTC,CASSGRDRQETQYF
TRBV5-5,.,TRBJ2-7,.,TGTGCCAGCAGCCCAGGGCTAGCTTGGAACGAGCAGTACTTC,CASSPGLAWNEQYF
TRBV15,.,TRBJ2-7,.,TGTGCCACCAGCAGAGATCAAGGAATCCCCTACGAGCAGTACTTC,CATSRDQGIPYEQYF
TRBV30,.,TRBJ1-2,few,TGTGCCTGGAGTCTCCTTGACAGGTACTATGGCTACACCTTC,CAWSLLDRYYGYTF
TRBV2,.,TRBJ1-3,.,TGTGCCAGCCCTACTGGAAACACCATATATTTT,CASPTGNTIYF
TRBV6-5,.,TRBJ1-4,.,TGTGCCAGCAAACGATGGGATGAAAAACTGTTTTTT,CASKRWDEKLFF
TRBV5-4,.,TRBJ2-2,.,TGTGCCAGCAACTCGCGCAGTACGAACACCGGGGAGCTGTTTTTT,CASNSRSTNTGELFF
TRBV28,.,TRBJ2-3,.,TGTGCCAGCAGTTTGCAGGGTAGTAATACGCAGTATTTT,CASSLQGSNTQYF
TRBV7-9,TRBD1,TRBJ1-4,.,TGTGCCAGCAGACCCGCTAAGGGGTGGCAGGGGGCGGAAAAACTGTTTTTT,CASRPAKGWQGAEKLFF
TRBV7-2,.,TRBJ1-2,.,TGTGCCAGCAGCTTAGCGGGCGGGAAACCTGACTATGGCTACACCTTC,CASSLAGGKPDYGYTF
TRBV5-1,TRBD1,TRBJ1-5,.,TGCGCCAGCAGCCTAGGGACAGGTCAGCCCCAGCATTTT,CASSLGTGQPQHF
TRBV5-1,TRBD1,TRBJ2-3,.,TGCGCCAGCGTTTTGCAGGGGGCTGGAGATACGCAGTATTTT,CASVLQGAGDTQYF
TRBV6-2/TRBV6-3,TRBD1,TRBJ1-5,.,TGTGCCAGCAGTCCGACCCGGGACAGGGGTCATCAGCCCCAGCATTTT,CASSPTRDRGHQPQHF
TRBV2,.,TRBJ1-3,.,TGTGCCAGCACTAACCCGGGGGGCACCATCTCTGGAAACACCATATATTTT,CASTNPGGTISGNTIYF
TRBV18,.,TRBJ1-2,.,TGTGCCAGCTCACCTGGGGAAGGTCTTCTTGGCTACACCTTC,CASSPGEGLLGYTF
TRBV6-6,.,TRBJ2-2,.,TGTGCCAGCAGTTCCTCCTGGTCGTACACCGGGGAGCTGTTTTTT,CASSSSWSYTGELFF
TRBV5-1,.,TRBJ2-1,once,TGCGCCAGCAGCTTGGACGGGGGCGGCTACAATGAGCAGTTCTTC,CASSLDGGGYNEQFF
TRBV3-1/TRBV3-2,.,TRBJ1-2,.,TGTGCCAGCAGCCAAGATCTGTGGAGCGGAGGGTATGGCTACACCTTC,CASSQDLWSGGYGYTF
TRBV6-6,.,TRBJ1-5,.,TGTGCCAGCAGTTACAAGGGTTTGAACAATCAGCCCCAGCATTTT,CASSYKGLNNQPQHF
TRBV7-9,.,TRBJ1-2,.,TGTGCCAGCATCCACGAAGCGGAGGATGGCTACACCTTC,CASIHEAEDGYTF
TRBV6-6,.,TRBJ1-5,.,TGTGCCAGCAGTTACTCACGACAGTTCAATCAGCCCCAGCATTTT,CASSYSRQFNQPQHF
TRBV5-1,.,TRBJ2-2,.,TGCGCCAGCAGCTTGGAAACGCGGAACACCGGGGAGCTGTTTTTT,CASSLETRNTGELFF
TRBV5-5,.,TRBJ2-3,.,TGTGCCAGCAGCTTTAGCGCAGATACGCAGTATTTT,CASSFSADTQYF
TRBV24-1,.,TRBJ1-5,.,TGTGCCACCAGTGATTCGCACAGGTTAGATCAGCCCCAGCATTTT,CATSDSHRLDQPQHF
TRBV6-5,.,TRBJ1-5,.,TGTGCCAGCAGTTACGACGGCAACAATCAGCCCCAGCATTTT,CASSYDGNNQPQHF
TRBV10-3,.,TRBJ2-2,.,TGTGCCATCAAGCCCAATGGCAGTAACACCGGGGAGCTGTTTTTT,CAIKPNGSNTGELFF
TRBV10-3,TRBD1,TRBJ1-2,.,TGTGCCATCAGTTCCGGGACAGGGAACTATGGCTACACCTTC,CAISSGTGNYGYTF
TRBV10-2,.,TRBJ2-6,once,TGCGCCAGCAGTGAGTTTGGGAGCTCTGGGGCCAACGTCCTGACTTTC,CASSEFGSSGANVLTF
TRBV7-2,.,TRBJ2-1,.,TGTGCCAGCAGCTTAGCCGAGGGGCTAGCGAATGAGCAGTTCTTC,CASSLAEGLANEQFF
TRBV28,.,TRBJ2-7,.,TGTGCCAGCAGTTTAGGTCCGTCGAGCTCCTACGAGCAGTACTTC,CASSLGPSSSYEQYF